The rows below give T cell receptor beta chains drawn from one sample of a study of blood T cell repertoires in COVID-19. Method: immunoSEQ multiplex PCR; TCRdb's copy keeps in-frame clones and lacks some. The table has a few hundred thousand clones, roughly 91% seen once. Specimen: peripheral blood. Receptors were obtained from a young woman with COVID-19, enrolled during active disease. Each CDR3 is given with its conserved first and last residue. A D gene is named only where the DNA matches it firmly. Clone size is given for some rows only: seen once, a few or many times, or a class if the clone is expanded.

d_call,j_call,clone_size,v_call,cdr3_aa,cdr3_nt
.,TRBJ2-3,.,TRBV10-2,CASSLALGLTDTQYF,TGCGCCAGCAGTCTAGCGTTGGGGCTTACAGATACGCAGTATTTT
.,TRBJ2-2,once,TRBV5-1,CASSLAGARGELFF,TGCGCCAGCAGCTTGGCAGGGGCGCGGGGGGAGCTGTTTTTT
.,TRBJ1-2,.,TRBV25-1,CASSVGPPYGYTF,TGTGCCAGCAGTGTGGGGCCCCCCTATGGCTACACCTTC
.,TRBJ2-3,.,TRBV11-2,CASSSRRRGGTDTQYF,TGTGCCAGCAGCTCGCGACGGCGCGGGGGCACAGATACGCAGTATTTT
.,TRBJ1-1,.,TRBV29-1,CSVVYMNTEAFF,TGCAGCGTTGTTTACATGAACACTGAAGCTTTCTTT
TRBD1,TRBJ1-2,.,TRBV5-6,CASSSAETGGLWNYGYTF,TGTGCCAGCAGCTCGGCCGAGACAGGGGGCTTGTGGAACTATGGCTACACCTTC
TRBD2,TRBJ2-1,.,TRBV11-2,CASSFGGTKGYNEQFF,TGTGCCAGCAGCTTCGGAGGGACTAAGGGGTACAATGAGCAGTTCTTC
.,TRBJ2-1,.,TRBV11-3,CASSSGIPSYNEQFF,TGTGCCAGCAGCTCCGGGATCCCCTCCTACAATGAGCAGTTCTTC
TRBD2,TRBJ2-3,.,TRBV20-1,CSASVAGGLTDTQYF,TGCAGTGCTAGTGTAGCGGGGGGGCTCACAGATACGCAGTATTTT
TRBD1,TRBJ2-2,.,TRBV11-3,CASSHRGVTGELFF,TGTGCCAGCAGCCACAGGGGGGTAACCGGGGAGCTGTTTTTT
.,TRBJ1-1,.,TRBV3-1/TRBV3-2,CASTTSLDTEAFF,TGTGCCAGCACAACGAGTTTAGACACTGAAGCTTTCTTT
.,TRBJ2-5,.,TRBV12-3/TRBV12-4,CASSLGTQETQYF,TGTGCCAGCAGTCTCGGGACTCAAGAGACCCAGTACTTC
.,TRBJ2-1,.,TRBV29-1,CSVEGQAAYNEQFF,TGCAGCGTTGAAGGACAGGCTGCGTACAATGAGCAGTTCTTC
.,TRBJ1-5,.,TRBV27,CASSTRGNQPQHF,TGTGCCAGCAGTACCCGGGGGAATCAGCCCCAGCATTTT
.,TRBJ1-1,.,TRBV19,CASSTQGQMNTEAFF,TGTGCCAGTTCCACGCAGGGCCAGATGAACACTGAAGCTTTCTTT
TRBD2,TRBJ2-7,.,TRBV5-1,CASSGLAGTSTYEQYF,TGCGCCAGCAGCGGTTTAGCGGGGACCAGCACCTACGAGCAGTACTTC
.,TRBJ1-6,.,TRBV6-2/TRBV6-3,CASSSGQKGSHSPLHF,TGTGCCAGCAGCTCGGGCCAAAAGGGGTCTCATTCACCCCTCCACTTT
TRBD1,TRBJ1-2,.,TRBV7-9,CASSATGNQVLNGYTF,TGTGCCAGCAGCGCGACAGGGAATCAAGTCTTAAACGGCTACACCTTC
.,TRBJ2-7,.,TRBV11-2,CASSLDHSSYEQYF,TGTGCCAGCAGCTTAGATCATAGCTCCTACGAGCAGTACTTC
.,TRBJ2-1,once,TRBV2,CASSPPDGGATYNEQFF,TGTGCCAGCAGCCCCCCAGACGGCGGTGCCACCTACAATGAGCAGTTCTTC
TRBD1,TRBJ2-1,once,TRBV3-1/TRBV3-2,CASSQDWDRFTYNEQFF,TGTGCCAGCAGCCAAGATTGGGACAGATTTACCTACAATGAGCAGTTCTTC
TRBD1,TRBJ2-5,.,TRBV5-1,CASSFGTEQETQYF,TGCGCCAGCAGCTTTGGGACAGAACAAGAGACCCAGTACTTC
TRBD1,TRBJ1-2,.,TRBV27,CASSSPGQGARGYTF,TGTGCCAGCAGTTCCCCGGGACAGGGGGCGCGGGGCTACACCTTC
.,TRBJ1-6,.,TRBV19,CASSIRNRRRNSPLHF,TGTGCCAGTAGTATTCGGAACCGGAGGAGGAATTCACCCCTCCACTTT
TRBD1,TRBJ1-3,.,TRBV7-6,CASSLAGDRDRDLGNTIYF,TGTGCCAGCAGCTTAGCGGGGGACCGGGACAGGGATCTTGGAAACACCATATATTTT
TRBD1,TRBJ1-4,.,TRBV19,CASSQVGGTGARKLFF,TGTGCCAGTAGTCAGGTGGGCGGGACAGGGGCGAGAAAACTGTTTTTT
TRBD1,TRBJ1-2,.,TRBV2,CASRGDSLYGYTF,TGTGCCAGCAGAGGGGACAGCCTCTATGGCTACACCTTC
.,TRBJ1-2,.,TRBV28,CASSLTAGYFNYGYTF,TGTGCCAGCAGTTTGACAGCGGGCTACTTTAACTATGGCTACACCTTC
.,TRBJ1-2,once,TRBV28,CASSLEQGRGYTF,TGTGCCAGCAGTTTGGAACAGGGACGCGGCTACACCTTC
.,TRBJ1-1,.,TRBV7-9,CASSLDGRVTEAFF,TGTGCCAGCAGCCTCGACGGTCGGGTGACTGAAGCTTTCTTT
TRBD2,TRBJ2-7,.,TRBV5-4,CASSIGPGGGEQYF,TGTGCCAGCAGCATCGGGCCGGGAGGGGGAGAGCAGTACTTC
.,TRBJ2-1,.,TRBV5-4,CASSHTGLVYNEQFF,TGTGCCAGCAGCCATACGGGACTCGTTTACAATGAGCAGTTCTTC
.,TRBJ1-4,.,TRBV7-9,CASSLNVGANEKLFF,TGTGCCAGCAGCTTAAATGTAGGGGCTAATGAAAAACTGTTTTTT
.,TRBJ1-5,.,TRBV18,CASSPGRGQPQHF,TGTGCCAGCTCACCAGGGCGGGGTCAGCCCCAGCATTTT
.,TRBJ2-7,.,TRBV5-1,CASSNLAFSYEQYF,TGCGCCAGCAGCAATCTAGCGTTCTCCTACGAGCAGTACTTC
.,TRBJ2-2,once,TRBV6-1,CASSDQRPGELFF,TGTGCCAGCAGTGATCAGCGTCCCGGGGAGCTGTTTTTT
.,TRBJ1-1,.,TRBV5-8,CASRGGVGSTEAFF,TGTGCCAGCAGGGGGGGGGTTGGAAGCACTGAAGCTTTCTTT